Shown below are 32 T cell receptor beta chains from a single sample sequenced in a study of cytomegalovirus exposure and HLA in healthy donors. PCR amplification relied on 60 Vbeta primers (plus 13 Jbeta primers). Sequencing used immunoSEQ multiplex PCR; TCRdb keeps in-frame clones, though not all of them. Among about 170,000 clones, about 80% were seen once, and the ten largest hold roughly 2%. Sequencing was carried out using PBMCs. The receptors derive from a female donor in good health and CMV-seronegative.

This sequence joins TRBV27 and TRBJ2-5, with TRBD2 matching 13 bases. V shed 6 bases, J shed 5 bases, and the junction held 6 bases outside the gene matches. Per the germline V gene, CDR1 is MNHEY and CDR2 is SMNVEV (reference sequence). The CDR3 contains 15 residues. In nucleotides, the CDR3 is TGTGCCAGCAGACCGGGACTAGCGGGGTCGGAGACCCAGTACTTC. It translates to CASRPGLAGSETQYF.

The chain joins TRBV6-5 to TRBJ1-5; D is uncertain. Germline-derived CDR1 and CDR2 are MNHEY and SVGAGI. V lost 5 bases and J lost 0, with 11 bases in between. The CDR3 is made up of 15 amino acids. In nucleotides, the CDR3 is TGTGCCAGCAGTCCACACCGAGGTAGCAATCAGCCCCAGCATTTT. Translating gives CASSPHRGSNQPQHF.

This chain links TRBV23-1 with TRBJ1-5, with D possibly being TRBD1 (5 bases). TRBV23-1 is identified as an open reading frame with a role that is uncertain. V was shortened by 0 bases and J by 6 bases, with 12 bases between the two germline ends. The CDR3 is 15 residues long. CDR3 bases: TGCGCCAGCAGTCAATCAGGCCAGGGTGGTCAGCCCCAGCATTTT. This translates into CASSQSGQGGQPQHF.

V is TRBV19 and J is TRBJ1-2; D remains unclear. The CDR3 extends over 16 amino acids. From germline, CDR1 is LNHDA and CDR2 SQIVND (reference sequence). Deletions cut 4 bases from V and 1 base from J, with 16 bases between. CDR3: CASSTWTGRDNYGYTF. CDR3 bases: TGTGCCAGTAGTACCTGGACCGGACGGGATAACTATGGCTACACCTTC.

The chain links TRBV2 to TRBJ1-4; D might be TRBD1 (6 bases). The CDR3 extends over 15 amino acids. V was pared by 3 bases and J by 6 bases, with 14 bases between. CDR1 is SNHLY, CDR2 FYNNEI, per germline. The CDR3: CASSDGGTLDEKLFF. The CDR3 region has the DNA TGTGCCAGCAGTGATGGTGGGACATTGGATGAAAAACTGTTTTTT. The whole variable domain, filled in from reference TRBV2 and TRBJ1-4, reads EPEVTQTPSHQVTQMGQEVILRCVPISNHLYFYWYRQILGQKVEFLVSFYNNEISEKSEIFDDQFSVERPDGSNFTLKIRSTKLEDSAMYFCASSDGGTLDEKLFFGSGTQLSVL.

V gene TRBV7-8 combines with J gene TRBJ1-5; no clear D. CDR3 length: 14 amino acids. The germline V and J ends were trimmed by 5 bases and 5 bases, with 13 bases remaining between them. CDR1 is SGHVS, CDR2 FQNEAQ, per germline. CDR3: CASSLGSLHQPQHF. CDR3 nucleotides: TGTGCCAGCAGCCTGGGCAGTCTCCATCAGCCCCAGCATTTT.

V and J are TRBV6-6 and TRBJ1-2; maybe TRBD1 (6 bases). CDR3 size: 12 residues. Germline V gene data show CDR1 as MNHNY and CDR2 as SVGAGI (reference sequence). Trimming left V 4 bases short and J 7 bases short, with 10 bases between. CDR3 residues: CASSSRQVGYTF. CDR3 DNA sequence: TGTGCCAGCAGTTCACGACAGGTTGGCTACACCTTC.

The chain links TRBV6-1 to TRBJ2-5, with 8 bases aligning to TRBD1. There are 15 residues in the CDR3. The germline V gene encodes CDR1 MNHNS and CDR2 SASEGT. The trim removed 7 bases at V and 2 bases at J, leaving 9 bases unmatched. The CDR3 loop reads CASTGQGARQETQYF. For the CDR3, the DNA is TGTGCCAGCACTGGGCAGGGGGCTAGACAAGAGACCCAGTACTTC.

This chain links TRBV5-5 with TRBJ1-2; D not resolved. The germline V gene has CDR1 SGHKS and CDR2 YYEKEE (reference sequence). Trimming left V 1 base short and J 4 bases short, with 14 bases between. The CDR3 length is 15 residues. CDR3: CASSLMVGRAYGYTF. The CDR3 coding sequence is TGTGCCAGCAGCTTGATGGTAGGGAGGGCCTATGGCTACACCTTC.

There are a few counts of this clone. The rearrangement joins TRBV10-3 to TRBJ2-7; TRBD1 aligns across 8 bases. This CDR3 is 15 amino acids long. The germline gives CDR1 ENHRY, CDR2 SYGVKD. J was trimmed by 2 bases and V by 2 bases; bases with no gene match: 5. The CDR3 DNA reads TGTGCCATCAGTGAGCGTGGACAGGGTGCCTACGAGCAGTACTTC. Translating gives CAISERGQGAYEQYF.

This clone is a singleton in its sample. CDR3 coding DNA: TGTGCCATCAGTGATGGGCGAAACACCATATATTTT. Amino acid sequence: CAISDGRNTIYF. The chain combines TRBV10-3 with TRBJ1-3; D is unclear. V was clipped by 3 bases and J by 5 bases, with 5 bases between them. Germline loops: CDR1 ENHRY, CDR2 SYGVKD. The CDR3 extends over 12 amino acids.

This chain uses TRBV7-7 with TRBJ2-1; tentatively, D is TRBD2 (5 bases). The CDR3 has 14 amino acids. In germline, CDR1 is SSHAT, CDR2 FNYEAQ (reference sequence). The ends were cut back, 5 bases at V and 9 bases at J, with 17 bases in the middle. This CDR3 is CASSRLGHRGEQFF. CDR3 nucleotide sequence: TGTGCCAGCAGCCGCCTTGGGCACCGGGGTGAGCAGTTCTTC.

The CDR3 protein is CASSLAGKNEQFF. In nucleotides, the CDR3 is TGTGCCAGCAGCTTAGCCGGGAAGAATGAGCAGTTCTTC. The genes are TRBV7-7 and TRBJ2-1; D perhaps matches TRBD2 (5 bases). The CDR3 is 13 residues long. V shed 0 bases and J shed 7 bases, with 7 bases lying between them. Germline V gives CDR1 SSHAT, CDR2 FNYEAQ (reference sequence).

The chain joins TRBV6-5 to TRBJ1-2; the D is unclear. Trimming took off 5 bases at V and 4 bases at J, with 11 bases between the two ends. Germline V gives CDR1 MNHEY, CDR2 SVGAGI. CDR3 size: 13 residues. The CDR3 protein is CASSPVPLYGYTF. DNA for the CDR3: TGTGCCAGCAGTCCCGTCCCTCTCTATGGCTACACCTTC.

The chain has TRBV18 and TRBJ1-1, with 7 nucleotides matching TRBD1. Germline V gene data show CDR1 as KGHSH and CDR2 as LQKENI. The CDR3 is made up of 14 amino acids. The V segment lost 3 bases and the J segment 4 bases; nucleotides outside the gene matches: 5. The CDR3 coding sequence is TGTGCCAGCTCACCGACCCAGGGGGGCACTGAAGCTTTCTTT. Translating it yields CASSPTQGGTEAFF.

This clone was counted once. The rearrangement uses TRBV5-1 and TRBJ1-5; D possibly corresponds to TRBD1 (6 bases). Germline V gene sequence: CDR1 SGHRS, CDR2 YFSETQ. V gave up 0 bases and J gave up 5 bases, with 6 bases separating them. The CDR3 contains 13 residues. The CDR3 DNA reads TGCGCCAGCAGCTTGGGACAGGATCAGCCCCAGCATTTT. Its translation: CASSLGQDQPQHF.

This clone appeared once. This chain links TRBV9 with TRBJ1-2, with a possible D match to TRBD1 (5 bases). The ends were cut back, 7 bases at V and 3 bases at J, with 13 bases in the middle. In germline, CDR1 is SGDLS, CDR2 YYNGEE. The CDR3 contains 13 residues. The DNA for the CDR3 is TGTGCCAGCGGAGGAGGGGCGGACTATGGCTACACCTTC. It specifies CASGGGADYGYTF.

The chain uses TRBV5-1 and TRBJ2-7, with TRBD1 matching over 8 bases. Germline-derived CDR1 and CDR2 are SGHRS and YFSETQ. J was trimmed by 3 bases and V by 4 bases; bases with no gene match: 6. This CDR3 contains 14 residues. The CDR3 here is CASSPGQGIYEQYF. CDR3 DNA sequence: TGCGCCAGCAGCCCCGGACAGGGAATCTACGAGCAGTACTTC.

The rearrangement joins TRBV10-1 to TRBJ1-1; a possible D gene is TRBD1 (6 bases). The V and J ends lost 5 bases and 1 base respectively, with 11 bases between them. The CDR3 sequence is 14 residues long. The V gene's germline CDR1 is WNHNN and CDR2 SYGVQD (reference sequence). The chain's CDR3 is CASSFNRANTEAFF. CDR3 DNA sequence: TGCGCCAGCAGTTTTAACAGGGCGAACACTGAAGCTTTCTTT.

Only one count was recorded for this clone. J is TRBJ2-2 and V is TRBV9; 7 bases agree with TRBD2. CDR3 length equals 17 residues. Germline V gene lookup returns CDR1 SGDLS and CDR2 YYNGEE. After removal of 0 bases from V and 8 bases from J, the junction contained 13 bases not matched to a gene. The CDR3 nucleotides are TGTGCCAGCAGCGTAGCCCCACCAGGGAGCGGGGAAGGGGAGCTGTTTTTT. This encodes CASSVAPPGSGEGELFF.

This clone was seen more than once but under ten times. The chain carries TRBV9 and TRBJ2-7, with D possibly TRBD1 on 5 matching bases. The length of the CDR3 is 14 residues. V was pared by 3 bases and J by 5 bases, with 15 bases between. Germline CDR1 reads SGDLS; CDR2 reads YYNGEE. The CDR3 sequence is CASSGPQGRDEQYF. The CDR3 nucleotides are TGTGCCAGCAGCGGCCCCCAGGGCCGCGACGAGCAGTACTTC.

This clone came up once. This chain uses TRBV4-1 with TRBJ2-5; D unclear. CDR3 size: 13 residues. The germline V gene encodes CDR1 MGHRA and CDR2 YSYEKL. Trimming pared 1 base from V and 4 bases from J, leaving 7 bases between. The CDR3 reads CASSQVSSETQYF. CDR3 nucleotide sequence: TGCGCCAGCAGCCAAGTCTCCTCAGAGACCCAGTACTTC.

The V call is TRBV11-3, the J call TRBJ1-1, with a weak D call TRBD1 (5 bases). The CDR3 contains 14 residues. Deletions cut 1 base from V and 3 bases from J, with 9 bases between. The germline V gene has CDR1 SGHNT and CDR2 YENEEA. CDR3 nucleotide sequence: TGTGCCAGCAGCTTAGCTGGGGCAGACACTGAAGCTTTCTTT. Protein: CASSLAGADTEAFF.

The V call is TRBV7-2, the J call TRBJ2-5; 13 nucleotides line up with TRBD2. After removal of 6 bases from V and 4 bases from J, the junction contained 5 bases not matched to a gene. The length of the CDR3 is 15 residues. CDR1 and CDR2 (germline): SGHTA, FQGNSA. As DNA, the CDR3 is TGTGCCAGCAGTTTCACTAGCGGGGGGGGAGAGACCCAGTACTTC. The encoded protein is CASSFTSGGGETQYF.

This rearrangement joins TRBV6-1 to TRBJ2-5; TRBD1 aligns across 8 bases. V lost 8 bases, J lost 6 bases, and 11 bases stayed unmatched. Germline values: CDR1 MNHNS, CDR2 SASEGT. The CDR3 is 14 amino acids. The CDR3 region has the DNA TGTGCCAGCGGAGGATCAGGGGGCGCGCAGACCCAGTACTTC. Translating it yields CASGGSGGAQTQYF.

CDR3 nucleotides: TGTGCCAGCAGCGTAGCCCCGCCTAGCGGGGGGGCAAGTCTCAATGAGCAGTTCTTC. Protein sequence: CASSVAPPSGGASLNEQFF. This chain connects TRBV9 to TRBJ2-1; 12 bases line up with TRBD2. The junction had 13 bases not matched to a gene; V was cut back by 0 bases and J by 6 bases. CDR1 is SGDLS and CDR2 is YYNGEE in the germline V gene. The CDR3 runs 19 residues. Based on the CDR3 plus reference TRBV9 and TRBJ2-1, the full variable domain is DSGVTQTPKHLITATGQRVTLRCSPRSGDLSVYWYQQSLDQGLQFLIQYYNGEERAKGNILERFSAQQFPDLHSELNLSSLELGDSALYFCASSVAPPSGGASLNEQFFGPGTRLTVL.

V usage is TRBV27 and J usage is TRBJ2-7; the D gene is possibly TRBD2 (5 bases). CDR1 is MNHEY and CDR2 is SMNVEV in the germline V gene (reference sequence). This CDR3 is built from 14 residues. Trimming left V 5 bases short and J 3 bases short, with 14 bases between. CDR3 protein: CASSPDSAIYEQYF. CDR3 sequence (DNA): TGTGCCAGCAGTCCAGATAGCGCAATCTACGAGCAGTACTTC.

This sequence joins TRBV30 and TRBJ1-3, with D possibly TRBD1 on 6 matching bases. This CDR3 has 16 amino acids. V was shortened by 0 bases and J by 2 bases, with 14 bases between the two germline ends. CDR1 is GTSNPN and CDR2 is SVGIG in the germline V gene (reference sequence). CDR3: CAWSVIRGGTGNTIYF. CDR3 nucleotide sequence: TGTGCCTGGAGTGTAATCCGGGGGGGCACTGGAAACACCATATATTTT.

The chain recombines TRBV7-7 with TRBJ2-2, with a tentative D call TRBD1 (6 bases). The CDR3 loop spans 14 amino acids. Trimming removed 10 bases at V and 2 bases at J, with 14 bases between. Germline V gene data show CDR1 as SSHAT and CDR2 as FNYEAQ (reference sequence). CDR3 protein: CATWDILNTGELFF. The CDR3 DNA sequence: TGTGCCACCTGGGACATATTAAACACCGGGGAGCTGTTTTTT.

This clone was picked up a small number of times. DNA of the CDR3: TGTGCCAGCAGCCCAGGGACAGCCCTAAACATTCAGTACTTC. Translating it yields CASSPGTALNIQYF. This chain joins TRBV28 and TRBJ2-4; TRBD1 aligns across 7 bases. This CDR3 region has 14 residues. With 6 bases clipped from V and 6 bases from J, the junction kept 8 bases outside the gene matches. Germline V gene lookup returns CDR1 MDHEN and CDR2 SYDVKM.

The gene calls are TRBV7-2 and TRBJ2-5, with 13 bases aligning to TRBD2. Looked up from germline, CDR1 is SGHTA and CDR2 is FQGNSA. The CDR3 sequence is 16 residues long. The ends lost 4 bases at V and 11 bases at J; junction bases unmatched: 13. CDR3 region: CASSSKTSGRSREQYF. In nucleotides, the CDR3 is TGTGCCAGCAGCTCTAAGACTAGCGGGAGGTCTAGGGAGCAGTACTTC. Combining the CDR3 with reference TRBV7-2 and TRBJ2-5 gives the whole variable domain GAGVSQSPSNKVTEKGKDVELRCDPISGHTALYWYRQSLGQGLEFLIYFQGNSAPDKSGLPSDRFSAERTGGSVSTLTIQRTQQEDSAVYLCASSSKTSGRSREQYFGPGTRLLVL.

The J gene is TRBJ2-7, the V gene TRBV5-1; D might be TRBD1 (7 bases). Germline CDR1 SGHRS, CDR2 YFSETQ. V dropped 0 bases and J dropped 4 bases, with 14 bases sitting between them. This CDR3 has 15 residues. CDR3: CASSLGAGGQYEQYF. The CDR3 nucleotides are TGCGCCAGCAGCTTGGGGGCAGGGGGGCAGTACGAGCAGTACTTC. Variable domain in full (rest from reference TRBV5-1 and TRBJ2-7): KAGVTQTPRYLIKTRGQQVTLSCSPISGHRSVSWYQQTPGQGLQFLFEYFSETQRNKGNFPGRFSGRQFSNSRSEMNVSTLELGDSALYLCASSLGAGGQYEQYFGPGTRLTVT.